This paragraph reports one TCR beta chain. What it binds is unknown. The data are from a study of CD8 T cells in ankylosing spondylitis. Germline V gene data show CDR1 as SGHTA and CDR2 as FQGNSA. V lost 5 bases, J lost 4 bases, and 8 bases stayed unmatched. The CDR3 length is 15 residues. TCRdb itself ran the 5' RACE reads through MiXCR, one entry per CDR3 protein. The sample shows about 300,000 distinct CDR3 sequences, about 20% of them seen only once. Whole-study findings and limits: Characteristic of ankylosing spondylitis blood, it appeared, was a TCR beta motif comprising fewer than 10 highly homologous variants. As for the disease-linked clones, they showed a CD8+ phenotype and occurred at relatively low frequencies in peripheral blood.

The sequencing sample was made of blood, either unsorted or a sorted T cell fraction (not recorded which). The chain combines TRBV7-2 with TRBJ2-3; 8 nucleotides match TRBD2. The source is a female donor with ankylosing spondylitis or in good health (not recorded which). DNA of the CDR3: TGTGCCAGCAGCGTAGGACTAGCAAACCCAGATACGCAGTATTTT. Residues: CASSVGLANPDTQYF. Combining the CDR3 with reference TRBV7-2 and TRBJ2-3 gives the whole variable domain GAGVSQSPSNKVTEKGKDVELRCDPISGHTALYWYRQSLGQGLEFLIYFQGNSAPDKSGLPSDRFSAERTGGSVSTLTIQRTQQEDSAVYLCASSVGLANPDTQYFGPGTRLTVL.